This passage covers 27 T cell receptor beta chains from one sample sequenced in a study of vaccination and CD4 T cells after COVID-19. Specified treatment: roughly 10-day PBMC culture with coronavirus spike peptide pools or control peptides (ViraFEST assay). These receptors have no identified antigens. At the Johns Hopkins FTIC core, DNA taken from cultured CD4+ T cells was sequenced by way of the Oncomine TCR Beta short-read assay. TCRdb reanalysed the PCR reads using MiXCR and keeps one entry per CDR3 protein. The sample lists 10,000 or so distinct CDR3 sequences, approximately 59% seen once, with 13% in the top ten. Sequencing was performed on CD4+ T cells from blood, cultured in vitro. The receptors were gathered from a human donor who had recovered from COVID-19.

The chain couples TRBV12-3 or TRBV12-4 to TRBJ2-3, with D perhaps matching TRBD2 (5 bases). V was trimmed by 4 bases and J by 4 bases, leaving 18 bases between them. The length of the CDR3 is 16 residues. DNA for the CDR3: TGTGCCAGCAGTTCCCCAGGACCGAAGGAGGCAGATACGCAGTATTTT. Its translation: CASSSPGPKEADTQYF.

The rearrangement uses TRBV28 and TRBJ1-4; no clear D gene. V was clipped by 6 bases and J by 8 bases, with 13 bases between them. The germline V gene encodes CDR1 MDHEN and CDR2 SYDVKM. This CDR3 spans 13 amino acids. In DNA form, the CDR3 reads TGTGCCAGCAGAACATTAGTCAGGGAAAAACTGTTTTTT. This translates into CASRTLVREKLFF.

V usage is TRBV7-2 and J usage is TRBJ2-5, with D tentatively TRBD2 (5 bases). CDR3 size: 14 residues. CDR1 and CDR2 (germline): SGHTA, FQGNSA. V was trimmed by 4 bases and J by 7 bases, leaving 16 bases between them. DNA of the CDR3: TGTGCCAGCAGCTATCAACCGGGAACGAGGACCCAGTACTTC. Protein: CASSYQPGTRTQYF.

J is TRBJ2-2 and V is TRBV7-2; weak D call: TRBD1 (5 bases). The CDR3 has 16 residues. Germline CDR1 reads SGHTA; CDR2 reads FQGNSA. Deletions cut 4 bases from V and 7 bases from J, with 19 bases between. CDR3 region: CASSSTRGSLGGELFF. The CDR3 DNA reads TGTGCCAGCAGCTCCACAAGGGGTAGCCTTGGCGGGGAGCTGTTTTTT.

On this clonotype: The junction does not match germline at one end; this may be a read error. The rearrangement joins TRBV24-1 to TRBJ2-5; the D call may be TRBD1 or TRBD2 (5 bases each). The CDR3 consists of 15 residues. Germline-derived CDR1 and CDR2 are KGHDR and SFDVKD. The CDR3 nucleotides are TGTGCCACCAGTGATTTGCAAGGGGCTTGGGAGACCCAGTACTTT. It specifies CATSDLQGAWETQYF.

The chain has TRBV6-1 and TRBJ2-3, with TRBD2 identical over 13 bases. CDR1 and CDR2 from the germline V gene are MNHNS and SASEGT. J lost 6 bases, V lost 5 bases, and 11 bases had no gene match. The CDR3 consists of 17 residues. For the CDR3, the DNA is TGTGCCAGCAGTCGGCAAGGACTAGCGGGAGCGAGGGATACGCAGTATTTT. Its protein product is CASSRQGLAGARDTQYF.

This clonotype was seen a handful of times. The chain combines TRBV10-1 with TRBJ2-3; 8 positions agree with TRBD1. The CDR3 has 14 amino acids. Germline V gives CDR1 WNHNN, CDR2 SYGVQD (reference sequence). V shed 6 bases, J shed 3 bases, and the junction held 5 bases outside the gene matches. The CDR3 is CASSSDRVTDTQYF. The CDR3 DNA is TGCGCCAGCAGCTCGGACAGGGTAACAGATACGCAGTATTTT.

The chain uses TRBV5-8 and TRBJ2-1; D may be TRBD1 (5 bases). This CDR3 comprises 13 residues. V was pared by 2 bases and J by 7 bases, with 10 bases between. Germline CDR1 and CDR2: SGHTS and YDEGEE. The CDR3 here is CASSLGAGNEQFF. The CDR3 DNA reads TGTGCCAGCAGCTTAGGGGCTGGGAATGAGCAGTTCTTC.

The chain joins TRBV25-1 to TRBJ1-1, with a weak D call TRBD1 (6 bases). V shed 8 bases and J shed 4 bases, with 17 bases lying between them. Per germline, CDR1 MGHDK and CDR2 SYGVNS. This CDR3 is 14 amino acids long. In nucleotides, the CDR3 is TGTGCCAGCGGGAGGGGGAATCGGGGCACTGAAGCTTTCTTT. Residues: CASGRGNRGTEAFF.

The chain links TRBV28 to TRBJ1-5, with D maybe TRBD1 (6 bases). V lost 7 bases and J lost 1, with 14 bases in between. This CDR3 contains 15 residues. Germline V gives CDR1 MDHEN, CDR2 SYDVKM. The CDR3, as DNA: TGTGCCAGCACTCCCACCAGGGGAAGCAATCAGCCCCAGCATTTT. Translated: CASTPTRGSNQPQHF.

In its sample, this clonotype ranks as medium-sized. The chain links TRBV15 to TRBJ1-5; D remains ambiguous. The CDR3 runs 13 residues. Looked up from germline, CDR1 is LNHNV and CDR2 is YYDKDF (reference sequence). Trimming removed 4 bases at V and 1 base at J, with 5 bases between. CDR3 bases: TGTGCCACCAGCATGGAGAGCAATCAGCCCCAGCATTTT. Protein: CATSMESNQPQHF.

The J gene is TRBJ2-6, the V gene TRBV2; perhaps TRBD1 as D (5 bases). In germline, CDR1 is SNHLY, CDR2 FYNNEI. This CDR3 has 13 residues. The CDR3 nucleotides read TGTTCTGGGGCCAGCTCTGGGGCCAACGTCCTGACTTTC. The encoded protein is CSGASSGANVLTF.

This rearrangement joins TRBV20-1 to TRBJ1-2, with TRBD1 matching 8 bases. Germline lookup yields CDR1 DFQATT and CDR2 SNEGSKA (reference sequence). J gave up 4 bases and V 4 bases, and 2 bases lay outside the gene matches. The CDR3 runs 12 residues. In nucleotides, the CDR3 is TGCAGTGCTACCGGACAGGGCTATGGCTACACCTTC. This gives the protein CSATGQGYGYTF.

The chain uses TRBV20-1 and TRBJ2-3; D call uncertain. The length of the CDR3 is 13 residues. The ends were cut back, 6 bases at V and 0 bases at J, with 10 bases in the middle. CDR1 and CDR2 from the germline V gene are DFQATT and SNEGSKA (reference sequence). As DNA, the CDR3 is TGCAGTGCGAGAAGGGCTAGCACAGATACGCAGTATTTT. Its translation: CSARRASTDTQYF.

The CDR3 DNA reads TGCAGTGCTAGACAGGGGGGAGATACGCAGTATTTT. It specifies CSARQGGDTQYF. The rearrangement uses TRBV20-1 and TRBJ2-3; D possibly corresponds to TRBD1 (7 bases). Germline V gives CDR1 DFQATT, CDR2 SNEGSKA (reference sequence). The CDR3 covers 12 residues. Trimming cost V 2 bases and J 5 bases, with 8 bases left between them.

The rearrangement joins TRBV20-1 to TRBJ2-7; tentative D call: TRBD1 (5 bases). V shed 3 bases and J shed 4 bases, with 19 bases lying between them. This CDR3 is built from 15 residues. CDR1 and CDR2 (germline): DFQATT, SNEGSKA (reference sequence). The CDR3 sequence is CSASRAGSLVYEQYF. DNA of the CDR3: TGCAGTGCTAGCAGAGCAGGGTCTCTCGTTTACGAGCAGTACTTC.

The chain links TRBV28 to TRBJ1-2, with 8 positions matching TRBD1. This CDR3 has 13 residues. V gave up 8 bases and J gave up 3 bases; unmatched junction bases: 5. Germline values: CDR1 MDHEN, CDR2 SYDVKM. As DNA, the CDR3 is TGTGCCAGCTTCTCGACAGGGGACTATGGCTACACCTTC. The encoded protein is CASFSTGDYGYTF.

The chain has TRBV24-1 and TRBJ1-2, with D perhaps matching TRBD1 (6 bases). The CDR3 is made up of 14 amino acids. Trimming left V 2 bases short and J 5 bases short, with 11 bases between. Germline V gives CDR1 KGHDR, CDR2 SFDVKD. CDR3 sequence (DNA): TGTGCCACCAGTGATTCCAAACAGGGTTATGGCTACACCTTC. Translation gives CATSDSKQGYGYTF.

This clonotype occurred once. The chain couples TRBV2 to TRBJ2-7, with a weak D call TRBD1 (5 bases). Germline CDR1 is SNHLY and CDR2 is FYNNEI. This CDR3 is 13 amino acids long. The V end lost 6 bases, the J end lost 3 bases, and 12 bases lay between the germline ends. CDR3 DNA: TGTGCCAGCAGGGGGTCTAGGGGCTACGAGCAGTACTTC. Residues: CASRGSRGYEQYF.

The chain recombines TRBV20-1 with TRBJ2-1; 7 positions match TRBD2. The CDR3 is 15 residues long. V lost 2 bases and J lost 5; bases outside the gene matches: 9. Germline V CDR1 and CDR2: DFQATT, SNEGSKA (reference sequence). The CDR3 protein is CSARRGGSVDNEQFF. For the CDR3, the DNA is TGCAGTGCTAGAAGGGGCGGGAGTGTGGACAATGAGCAGTTCTTC.

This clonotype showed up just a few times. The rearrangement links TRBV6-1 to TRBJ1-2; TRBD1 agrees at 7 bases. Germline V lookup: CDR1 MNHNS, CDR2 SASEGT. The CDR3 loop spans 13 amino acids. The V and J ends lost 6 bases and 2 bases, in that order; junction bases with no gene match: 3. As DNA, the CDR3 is TGTGCCAGCAGCCGGGACAGCAACTATGGCTACACCTTC. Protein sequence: CASSRDSNYGYTF.

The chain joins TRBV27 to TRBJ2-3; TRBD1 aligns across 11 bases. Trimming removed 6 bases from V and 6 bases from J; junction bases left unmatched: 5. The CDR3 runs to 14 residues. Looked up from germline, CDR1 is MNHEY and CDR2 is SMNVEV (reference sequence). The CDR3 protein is CASSGTGGGDTQYF. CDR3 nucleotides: TGTGCCAGCAGCGGGACAGGGGGTGGTGATACGCAGTATTTT.

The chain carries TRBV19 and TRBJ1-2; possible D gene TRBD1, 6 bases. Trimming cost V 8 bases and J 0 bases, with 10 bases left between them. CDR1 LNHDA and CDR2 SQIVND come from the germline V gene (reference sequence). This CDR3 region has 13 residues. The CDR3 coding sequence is TGTGCCAGTTTCAACAGGGCTAACTATGGCTACACCTTC. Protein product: CASFNRANYGYTF.

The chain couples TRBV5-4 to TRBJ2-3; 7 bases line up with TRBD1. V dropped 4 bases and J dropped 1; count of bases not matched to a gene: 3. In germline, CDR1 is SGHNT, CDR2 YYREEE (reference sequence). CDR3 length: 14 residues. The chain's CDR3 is CASSVGQRTDTQYF. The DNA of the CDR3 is TGTGCCAGCAGCGTGGGACAGCGCACAGATACGCAGTATTTT.

This CDR3 is CASSYSGRRNYEQYF. The CDR3 coding sequence is TGTGCCAGCAGTTATAGCGGGAGACGTAACTACGAGCAGTACTTC. J is TRBJ2-7 and V is TRBV27; 9 bases are shared with TRBD2. The germline V gene has CDR1 MNHEY and CDR2 SMNVEV (reference sequence). This CDR3 comprises 15 residues. Germline trimming cut 4 bases from V and 3 bases from J; bases unmatched to any gene: 7.

CDR3 in amino acids: CASSSSGTGTVFNEQFF. In nucleotides, the CDR3 is TGTGCCAGCAGCTCTTCCGGGACAGGGACGGTATTCAATGAGCAGTTCTTC. The J gene is TRBJ2-1, the V gene TRBV7-9; 9 nucleotides line up with TRBD1. Per germline, CDR1 SEHNR and CDR2 FQNEAQ (reference sequence). Trimming at V came to 4 bases and at J to 6 bases, leaving 13 bases not matched to a gene. CDR3 length: 17 amino acids.

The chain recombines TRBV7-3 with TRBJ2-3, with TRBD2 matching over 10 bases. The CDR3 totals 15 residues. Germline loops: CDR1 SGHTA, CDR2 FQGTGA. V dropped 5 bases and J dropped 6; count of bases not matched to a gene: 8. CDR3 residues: CASSRSSGRPDTQYF. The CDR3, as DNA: TGTGCCAGCAGCCGTTCTAGCGGGAGACCTGATACGCAGTATTTT.